These 27 T cell receptor beta chains were sequenced from one sample in a study of T cells in Graves' hyperthyroidism and ophthalmopathy (dated by TCRdb to between 2018 and 2021). Receptor amplification or capture employed multiplex PCR. The listed sequencing device is Illumina HiSeq 2000. Amplification of TCR beta CDR3 regions was carried out from RNA transcripts. For the first round of RT-PCR on the TCR CDR3, the HTBI primer set was used together with the Qiagen OneStep RT-PCR kit. Using fastp at Q25 and MiXCR, TCRdb reprocessed the public reads and kept productive beta chains. When rows share a CDR3 protein, they turn into one entry using the most common DNA and genes. Here the sample has a few hundred thousand distinct CDR3 sequences; around 16% occur a single time. The top ten clones comprise roughly 3.5% of the sample. What was sequenced was blood. All receptors come from a woman aged 40-49 years with Graves' ophthalmopathy.

This chain links TRBV27 with TRBJ2-7; TRBD2 aligns across 12 bases. CDR3 length equals 15 residues. Germline values: CDR1 MNHEY, CDR2 SMNVEV (reference sequence). Losses at the gene ends were 5 bases for V and 3 bases for J; bases not matched to a gene: 5. This CDR3 reads CASSARTSGNYEQYF. CDR3 DNA sequence: TGTGCCAGCAGTGCAAGGACTAGCGGGAACTACGAGCAGTACTTC.

This clonotype was seen many times. V and J are TRBV28 and TRBJ1-1; a weak D match, TRBD1 (5 bases). Trimming took off 7 bases at V and 5 bases at J, with 20 bases between the two ends. Looked up from germline, CDR1 is MDHEN and CDR2 is SYDVKM. The CDR3 has 15 residues. This chain's CDR3 is CASTPKGVVGTEAFF. The DNA of the CDR3 is TGTGCCAGCACCCCGAAAGGGGTGGTAGGAACTGAAGCTTTCTTT.

The chain carries TRBV5-5 and TRBJ1-2; TRBD1 matches at 7 bases. Germline CDR1 reads SGHKS; CDR2 reads YYEKEE (reference sequence). Trimming cost V 4 bases and J 2 bases; bases outside gene matches: 17. The CDR3 consists of 18 residues. The DNA of the CDR3 is TGTGCCAGCAGCAAGGGTGGGACAGTCACCCAAAGGAACTATGGCTACACCTTC. Translated, it gives CASSKGGTVTQRNYGYTF.

This clonotype has at least ten counts. V usage is TRBV20-1 and J usage is TRBJ2-7; D may be TRBD2 (5 bases). The CDR3 runs to 11 residues. Per germline, CDR1 DFQATT and CDR2 SNEGSKA (reference sequence). V was pared by 3 bases and J by 4 bases, with 7 bases between. The CDR3 DNA follows: TGCAGTGCTAGCCTAGCTTACGAGCAGTACTTC. Protein product: CSASLAYEQYF.

Concerning this clonotype itself: One end of the junction does not line up with germline, which may come from a read error. The chain carries TRBV7-2 and TRBJ1-5; 8 bases match TRBD1. The CDR3 consists of 18 residues. In germline, CDR1 is SGHTA, CDR2 FQGNSA. CDR3 in amino acids: CASSLVGTGSYSNRPQHF. The CDR3 coding sequence is TGTGCCAGCAGCTTAGTAGGGACAGGTTCCTATAGCAATCGGCCCCAGCATTTT. Full variable domain (missing parts from reference TRBV7-2 and TRBJ1-5): GAGVSQSPSNKVTEKGKDVELRCDPISGHTALYWYRQSLGQGLEFLIYFQGNSAPDKSGLPSDRFSAERTGGSVSTLTIQRTQQEDSAVYLCASSLVGTGSYSNRPQHFGDGTRLSIL.

This sequence joins TRBV7-6 and TRBJ2-3, with TRBD2 matching over 11 bases. V lost 5 bases, J lost 6 bases, and 7 bases stayed unmatched. This CDR3 is 15 amino acids long. Germline CDR1 reads SGHVS; CDR2 reads FNYEAQ. The CDR3 loop reads CASSRAASGGDTQYF. The DNA of the CDR3 is TGTGCCAGCAGCAGAGCGGCTAGCGGGGGGGATACGCAGTATTTT.

The V and J genes are TRBV11-2 and TRBJ1-4, with TRBD1 identical over 11 bases. The CDR3 is 14 residues long. Germline V gene sequence: CDR1 SGHAT, CDR2 FQNNGV. J was trimmed by 7 bases and V by 5 bases; bases with no gene match: 3. As DNA, the CDR3 is TGTGCCAGCAGCCAGGACAGGGGGCGTGAAAAACTGTTTTTT. The encoded protein is CASSQDRGREKLFF.

On this clonotype: A much more abundant neighbour one base away suggests this may be a read error. V usage is TRBV2 and J usage is TRBJ2-7; no reliable D call. V dropped 4 bases and J dropped 6 bases, with 13 bases sitting between them. This CDR3 has 13 residues. Germline lookup yields CDR1 SNHLY and CDR2 FYNNEI. In DNA, the CDR3 is TGTGCCAGCAGTGTCTTCGGGCAGGCCGAGCAGTACTTC. Its protein product is CASSVFGQAEQYF.

There are a few counts of this clonotype. J is TRBJ1-1 and V is TRBV19; 7 nucleotides match TRBD1. Germline V lookup: CDR1 LNHDA, CDR2 SQIVND (reference sequence). V trimming: 4 bases; J trimming: 3 bases; junction bases outside the gene matches: 5. CDR3 length equals 14 residues. The CDR3 DNA reads TGTGCCAGTAGTAGAGACAGGGACGACACTGAAGCTTTCTTT. Translated, it gives CASSRDRDDTEAFF. Based on the CDR3 plus reference TRBV19 and TRBJ1-1, the full variable domain is DGGITQSPKYLFRKEGQNVTLSCEQNLNHDAMYWYRQDPGQGLRLIYYSQIVNDFQKGDIAEGYSVSREKKESFPLTVTSAQKNPTAFYLCASSRDRDDTEAFFGQGTRLTVV.

J is TRBJ1-1 and V is TRBV29-1, with TRBD1 matching over 7 bases. Losses at the gene ends were 5 bases for V and 1 base for J; bases not matched to a gene: 4. The CDR3 runs to 13 residues. Germline CDR1 SQVTM, CDR2 ANQGSEA. The CDR3 protein is CSVSRQGNTEAFF. CDR3 sequence (DNA): TGCAGCGTTTCCAGACAGGGGAACACTGAAGCTTTCTTT.

Ten or more counts support this clonotype. The V and J genes are TRBV20-1 and TRBJ2-7; the D is unclear. This CDR3 comprises 13 residues. Trimming stripped 0 bases from V and 3 bases from J, with 9 bases between. Germline V CDR1 and CDR2: DFQATT, SNEGSKA (reference sequence). The CDR3 spells CSARDPGSYEQYF. The CDR3, as DNA: TGCAGTGCTAGAGATCCAGGAAGCTACGAGCAGTACTTC.

The sample holds a few counts of this clonotype. The chain joins TRBV6-1 to TRBJ1-1; D unclear. Trimming shortened V by 3 bases and J by 4 bases, and 18 bases separated the two germline ends. Germline CDR1 and CDR2: MNHNS and SASEGT. The CDR3 is made up of 16 amino acids. Here the CDR3 reads CASSDPRGGWSTEAFF. The CDR3 region has the DNA TGTGCCAGCAGTGACCCCCGGGGTGGATGGAGCACTGAAGCTTTCTTT.

This rearrangement joins TRBV11-3 to TRBJ2-7; 10 bases agree with TRBD2. V gave up 1 base and J gave up 2 bases; unmatched junction bases: 8. CDR1 is SGHNT and CDR2 is YENEEA in the germline V gene. The CDR3 sequence is 17 residues long. In DNA, the CDR3 is TGTGCCAGCAGCTTAGGTGGGACTAGCGATTTGCCCTACGAGCAGTACTTC. This sequence encodes CASSLGGTSDLPYEQYF.

This clonotype was seen a handful of times. This sequence joins TRBV6-2 or TRBV6-3 and TRBJ2-7; 8 nucleotides line up with TRBD2. CDR3 length equals 13 residues. V gave up 6 bases and J gave up 5 bases; unmatched junction bases: 6. Germline V gene data show CDR1 as MNHEY and CDR2 as SVGEGT. DNA of the CDR3: TGTGCCAGCAGACGGGGACTAGGGGACGAGCAGTACTTC. Protein: CASRRGLGDEQYF.

The genes are TRBV18 and TRBJ2-7, with TRBD2 as a possible D gene (6 bases). With 5 bases removed from V and 3 bases from J, the gap between germline ends came to 14 bases. CDR3 length: 14 residues. Germline values: CDR1 KGHSH, CDR2 LQKENI. The chain's CDR3 is CASSNGPGSYEQYF. The CDR3 nucleotides read TGTGCCAGCTCAAACGGCCCCGGGAGCTACGAGCAGTACTTC.

This clonotype was picked up many times. The genes are TRBV6-1 and TRBJ2-1, with D maybe TRBD1 (6 bases). CDR1 is MNHNS and CDR2 is SASEGT in the germline V gene. There are 14 residues in the CDR3. Between the trimmed V and J ends, which lost 11 bases and 1 base, there was a span of 15 bases. For the CDR3, the DNA is TGTGCCGGTGGACCCAGGGGATCCTACAATGAGCAGTTCTTC. Protein: CAGGPRGSYNEQFF.

This clonotype has a handful of counts. This chain joins TRBV12-3 or TRBV12-4 and TRBJ1-6; 10 bases align to TRBD1. Trimming removed 4 bases from V and 9 bases from J; junction bases left unmatched: 6. The CDR3 is 15 amino acids. The CDR3 sequence: CASSWTGTGVSPLHF. The CDR3 nucleotides read TGTGCCAGCAGTTGGACCGGGACAGGGGTTTCACCCCTCCACTTT.

This clonotype appeared many times. The rearrangement joins TRBV20-1 to TRBJ2-3; no clear D. The germline CDR1 and CDR2 sequences are DFQATT and SNEGSKA (reference sequence). V shed 6 bases and J shed 4 bases, with 11 bases lying between them. The CDR3 covers 12 residues. This chain's CDR3 is CSAPPGADTQYF. DNA for the CDR3: TGCAGTGCCCCCCCTGGGGCAGATACGCAGTATTTT.

The CDR3 DNA is TGTGCCAGCTCACTAAACACAGGGCCCTACGAGCAGTACTTC. The encoded protein is CASSLNTGPYEQYF. This chain connects TRBV18 to TRBJ2-7, with D tentatively TRBD1 (6 bases). Trimming stripped 4 bases from V and 2 bases from J, with 12 bases between. Germline CDR1 reads KGHSH; CDR2 reads LQKENI. The CDR3 consists of 14 residues.

This clonotype was seen once. The V gene is TRBV12-3 or TRBV12-4, the J gene TRBJ2-7; TRBD1 might be the D (6 bases). Matching the DNA end better, TRBJ2-1 makes the J call doubtful. The CDR3 has 14 amino acids. The CDR3 here is CAPQGHPVSYEQFF. DNA for the CDR3: TGTGCCCCCCAGGGACACCCAGTCTCCTACGAGCAGTTCTTC.

The V call is TRBV9, the J call TRBJ2-1; 13 bases map to TRBD2. Germline trimming cut 3 bases from V and 1 base from J; bases unmatched to any gene: 1. Germline CDR1 is SGDLS and CDR2 is YYNGEE. The CDR3 runs 16 residues. CDR3 DNA sequence: TGTGCCAGCAGCGGGACTAGCGGGGGATCCTACAATGAGCAGTTCTTC. Its protein is CASSGTSGGSYNEQFF.

The table lists this clonotype with many counts. The genes are TRBV30 and TRBJ1-1, with D possibly being TRBD1 (6 bases). Trimming took 1 base from V and 0 from J, leaving 15 bases between them. The CDR3 covers 16 residues. CDR1 and CDR2 (germline): GTSNPN, SVGIG (reference sequence). CDR3 region: CAWSEGHLILNTEAFF. The CDR3 region has the DNA TGTGCCTGGAGTGAGGGACACCTGATATTGAACACTGAAGCTTTCTTT.

This chain connects TRBV7-2 to TRBJ2-5; 12 nucleotides line up with TRBD2. The length of the CDR3 is 15 residues. The germline CDR1 and CDR2 sequences are SGHTA and FQGNSA. Germline trimming cut 3 bases from V and 7 bases from J; bases unmatched to any gene: 6. The CDR3 DNA reads as TGTGCCAGCAGCTTGGGACTAGCGGGCGGACCGACCCAGTACTTC. Protein product: CASSLGLAGGPTQYF.

The gene calls are TRBV11-2 and TRBJ1-2; maybe TRBD1 (5 bases). This CDR3 comprises 14 residues. Germline V gene data show CDR1 as SGHAT and CDR2 as FQNNGV. The germline V and J ends were trimmed by 4 bases and 8 bases, with 17 bases remaining between them. In DNA, the CDR3 is TGTGCCAGCAGCTCCCTGGGGCGCCTTGCGGGCTACACCTTC. This translates into CASSSLGRLAGYTF.

Many counts were recorded for this clonotype. The chain employs TRBV28 and TRBJ1-1; possibly TRBD1 for D (5 bases). Trimming removed 5 bases at V and 1 base at J, with 14 bases between. Germline V gene sequence: CDR1 MDHEN, CDR2 SYDVKM. This CDR3 has 15 residues. CDR3 coding DNA: TGTGCCAGCAGTGTCCCCACAGGCCCGAACACTGAAGCTTTCTTT. Amino acids: CASSVPTGPNTEAFF.

This clonotype came up a few times. V usage is TRBV20-1 and J usage is TRBJ1-1; 8 nucleotides line up with TRBD1. V shed 3 bases, J shed 0 bases, and the junction held 3 bases outside the gene matches. CDR1 and CDR2 (germline): DFQATT, SNEGSKA (reference sequence). The CDR3 has 14 amino acids. CDR3 nucleotide sequence: TGCAGTGCTAGTCAGGGGGCGGTGAACACTGAAGCTTTCTTT. Translation gives CSASQGAVNTEAFF.

The table lists this clonotype with many counts. The rearrangement uses TRBV20-1 and TRBJ2-3, with 9 bases aligning to TRBD2. V trimming: 3 bases; J trimming: 8 bases; junction bases outside the gene matches: 12. Germline V CDR1 and CDR2: DFQATT, SNEGSKA (reference sequence). The CDR3 is 15 residues long. Written as DNA, the CDR3 is TGCAGTGCTAGGGACATCGGGACTAGCTACGGTACGCAGTATTTT. This gives the protein CSARDIGTSYGTQYF.